This T cell receptor beta chain is from a study of blood T cell repertoires in COVID-19. Across the whole study: The origin of the acute and convalescent COVID-19 samples was the United States, Italy and Spain. PBMCs, B-cell-depleted T cells, or T cells provided the cDNA or gDNA that made up the material.

TCRdb's copy holds only in-frame clones and misses some; the assay was immunoSEQ multiplex PCR. The sample includes roughly 71,000 clones, about nine tenths of them seen just once. The sequenced material came from peripheral blood. The sequence came from a man aged 30-40 years with acute or convalescent COVID-19.

The CDR3 DNA sequence: TGTGCCAGCAGCCAAGCCCGGGACAGGGCCTATTTTCGGCGAACTCTAGGCTATGGCTACACCTTC. It specifies CASSQARDRAYFRRTLGYGYTF. The chain joins TRBV3-1 (or the pseudogene TRBV3-2) to TRBJ1-2, with 9 positions matching TRBD1. CDR1 and CDR2 (germline): LGHDT, YNNKEL (reference sequence). CDR3 length: 22 residues. J gave up 4 bases and V 1 base, and 25 bases lay outside the gene matches.